The 3 T cell receptor beta chains below all came from one sample that was sequenced in a study of blood T cell repertoires in COVID-19. Clones were sequenced by immunoSEQ multiplex PCR, and TCRdb holds only the in-frame ones, with some missing. The sample has about 250,000 clones; around 90% are singletons. Sequences were obtained from PBMCs or T cells enriched from blood (not recorded which). The origin of the receptors is a woman aged 30 to 39 with acute COVID-19.

The genes are TRBV5-1 and TRBJ2-3, with 8 bases aligning to TRBD2. The CDR3 is 16 residues long. In germline, CDR1 is SGHRS, CDR2 YFSETQ. Trimming at V came to 4 bases and at J to 3 bases, leaving 10 bases not matched to a gene. The CDR3 nucleotides are TGCGCCAGCAGCCTACATCTGCGGGGGGCTACAGATACGCAGTATTTT. It is translated as CASSLHLRGATDTQYF.

This chain uses TRBV25-1 with TRBJ1-4, with D maybe TRBD1 (5 bases). CDR1 and CDR2 from the germline V gene are MGHDK and SYGVNS. The germline V and J ends were trimmed by 7 bases and 4 bases, with 16 bases remaining between them. The CDR3 is 15 amino acids. CDR3 coding DNA: TGTGCCAGCAAGTTGGTGGGGCTCAGTAATGAAAAACTGTTTTTT. Its protein is CASKLVGLSNEKLFF.

This clone was seen just once. The rearrangement links TRBV18 to TRBJ1-2; maybe TRBD1 (5 bases). V lost 3 bases and J lost 6, with 17 bases in between. CDR1 is KGHSH and CDR2 is LQKENI in the germline V gene. The CDR3 totals 15 residues. The CDR3 protein is CASSPGTSLRNGYTF. In DNA, the CDR3 is TGTGCCAGCTCACCGGGGACTTCGCTGAGGAATGGCTACACCTTC.